This T cell receptor beta chain originates from a study of T cell changes during pregnancy in multiple sclerosis (dated by TCRdb to 2018 to 2020). A note on the overall study: Changes in the T cell repertoire over the course of pregnancy were examined in this study in women with multiple sclerosis.

As regards this clone: This clone's antigen is unknown. Qualities for individual bases were not recorded, and no much larger clone is one base off.

The library came from the immunoSEQ multiplex PCR assay. What TCRdb holds here is the immuneACCESS table cut down to in-frame rearrangements. Part of the clones is not present; checked against another copy, under half of the missing clones reflect an unresolved V gene, and the others are unexplained. This sample has tens of thousands of clones in its table, and 93% of those were observed once. Approximately 2.4% of the sample is taken by the ten largest. From the cysteine through the phenylalanine, the CDR3 covers 14 amino acids. Only the CDR3 DNA is retained, 42 bases long and in frame from the first base. V loses 5 bases of germline sequence and J loses 4 bases, and the interval between the two ends is 11 bases. Per the germline V gene (reference sequence), LNHDA is the CDR1 and SQIVND is the CDR2.

The sequence links TRBV19 to TRBJ2-2, with a weak D call of TRBD1 (5 bases match). This clonotype was obtained from a female donor with multiple sclerosis, enrolled in a pregnancy study. Here the sequenced sample was peripheral blood, taken in the second trimester of pregnancy. The DNA is TGTGCCAGTAGTGTTCAGGGTAGCACCGGGGAGCTGTTTTTT. Translated, it reads CASSVQGSTGELFF.